This T cell receptor beta chain was observed in a study of T cell responses to AZD1222 COVID-19 vaccine. Profiling relied on immunoSEQ multiplex PCR, and the TCRdb table lists in-frame clones only, not all of them. This sample has about 72,000 clones; over 75% occur once, and the top ten carry approximately 25%. Germline CDR1 MNHEY, CDR2 SMNVEV (reference sequence). V trimming: 4 bases; J trimming: 6 bases; junction bases outside the gene matches: 7. The CDR3 has 15 residues. The chain combines TRBV27 with TRBJ2-3; 10 nucleotides line up with TRBD1. This clonotype was sampled from an adult in good health. The sample in question was peripheral blood, obtained on day 0 of AZD1222 vaccination. CDR3 in amino acids: CASSSRDRGTDTQYF. The CDR3 DNA sequence: TGTGCCAGCAGTTCCCGGGACAGGGGAACGGATACGCAGTATTTT.